A single sample is the source of the 12 T cell receptor beta chains below, sequenced in a study of blood T cell repertoires in COVID-19. The data were produced by immunoSEQ multiplex PCR, yet TCRdb's version contains in-frame clones alone and is incomplete. This sample carries approximately 120,000 clones, approximately 85% of them seen once, and the ten largest clones take approximately 3.5%. Sequencing was performed on peripheral blood. These TCRs come from an elderly woman with COVID-19, enrolled during active disease.

This chain joins TRBV2 and TRBJ1-5; D is perhaps TRBD1 (6 bases). This CDR3 region has 12 residues. Germline V lookup: CDR1 SNHLY, CDR2 FYNNEI. Trimming took off 5 bases at V and 10 bases at J, with 12 bases between the two ends. The CDR3 sequence: CASSLGQTPQHF. The CDR3 nucleotides read TGTGCCAGCAGTCTCGGACAGACCCCCCAGCATTTT.

The count of this clone is one. The chain combines TRBV28 with TRBJ2-3, with D perhaps matching TRBD1 (6 bases). Germline V lookup: CDR1 MDHEN, CDR2 SYDVKM. This CDR3 has 15 amino acids. Trimming shortened V by 6 bases and J by 2 bases, and 15 bases separated the two germline ends. The CDR3 reads CASRGQQGHTDTQYF. The CDR3 DNA sequence: TGTGCCAGCAGAGGGCAACAGGGCCACACAGATACGCAGTATTTT.

V and J are TRBV27 and TRBJ2-3, with 10 bases lining up with TRBD2. Germline V gene sequence: CDR1 MNHEY, CDR2 SMNVEV (reference sequence). V gave up 6 bases and J gave up 3 bases; unmatched junction bases: 15. This CDR3 comprises 18 residues. The CDR3 protein is CASSLLAGTRSRTDTQYF. DNA for the CDR3: TGTGCCAGCAGCCTACTAGCGGGAACTCGTTCTCGTACAGATACGCAGTATTTT.

The genes are TRBV19 and TRBJ2-2, with D unclear. Germline loops: CDR1 LNHDA, CDR2 SQIVND (reference sequence). V was shortened by 6 bases and J by 0 bases, with 14 bases between the two germline ends. The CDR3 is made up of 16 amino acids. CDR3 in DNA: TGTGCCAGTAGGAGAGCTGCTGGAGCGAACACCGGGGAGCTGTTTTTT. This encodes CASRRAAGANTGELFF.

V is TRBV19 and J is TRBJ2-3; 8 bases align to TRBD1. CDR1 and CDR2 from the germline V gene are LNHDA and SQIVND (reference sequence). V dropped 7 bases and J dropped 4; count of bases not matched to a gene: 4. This CDR3 region has 13 residues. The DNA for the CDR3 is TGTGCCAGTACTTCAGGGGGCCCAGATACGCAGTATTTT. Its protein product is CASTSGGPDTQYF.

The chain has TRBV28 and TRBJ2-7, with D unresolved. V lost 3 bases, J lost 9 bases, and 18 bases lay in between. The CDR3 extends over 14 amino acids. Germline CDR1 and CDR2: MDHEN and SYDVKM. Here the CDR3 reads CASSLYRDPFGQYF. In DNA, the CDR3 is TGTGCCAGCAGTTTGTACAGAGATCCCTTCGGGCAGTACTTC.

The gene calls are TRBV18 and TRBJ2-1; 7 bases match TRBD1. The CDR3 runs 13 residues. Looked up from germline, CDR1 is KGHSH and CDR2 is LQKENI. V lost 5 bases to trimming and J lost 8 bases; unmatched junction nucleotides: 6. The CDR3 here is CASSLQGIDEQFF. The CDR3 region has the DNA TGTGCCAGCTCATTACAGGGGATCGATGAGCAGTTCTTC. The full variable domain, its missing parts supplied by reference TRBV18 and TRBJ2-1, is NAGVMQNPRHLVRRRGQEARLRCSPMKGHSHVYWYRQLPEEGLKFMVYLQKENIIDESGMPKERFSAEFPKEGPSILRIQQVVRGDSAAYFCASSLQGIDEQFFGPGTRLTVL.

This clone occurred once. V gene TRBV5-4 combines with J gene TRBJ2-1, with TRBD2 identical over 7 bases. Germline V gene lookup returns CDR1 SGHNT and CDR2 YYREEE (reference sequence). The CDR3 extends over 17 amino acids. Germline trimming cut 0 bases from V and 2 bases from J; bases unmatched to any gene: 8. The CDR3 is CASSLGLAAGPYNEQFF. DNA for the CDR3: TGTGCCAGCAGCTTGGGGCTAGCGGCCGGCCCCTACAATGAGCAGTTCTTC.

The chain uses TRBV28 and TRBJ2-5; D call uncertain. CDR3 length: 14 amino acids. Trimming took 6 bases from V and 0 from J, leaving 11 bases between them. Germline assignment: CDR1 MDHEN and CDR2 SYDVKM. The chain's CDR3 is CASRDQQYQETQYF. The CDR3 DNA reads TGTGCCAGCAGAGATCAACAGTACCAAGAGACCCAGTACTTC.

This clone was picked up one time. V and J are TRBV6-5 and TRBJ2-4, with 9 bases identical to TRBD2. The CDR3 totals 16 residues. CDR1 and CDR2 (germline): MNHEY, SVGAGI. Losses at the gene ends were 0 bases for V and 1 base for J; bases not matched to a gene: 1. The CDR3 DNA sequence: TGTGCCAGCAGTTACTCCGCGGGAGGGGCCAAAAACATTCAGTACTTC. Protein sequence: CASSYSAGGAKNIQYF.

The chain combines TRBV7-3 with TRBJ2-1, with 9 bases aligning to TRBD2. Germline assignment: CDR1 SGHTA and CDR2 FQGTGA. V shed 4 bases, J shed 6 bases, and the junction held 16 bases outside the gene matches. This CDR3 is 18 amino acids long. The CDR3 protein is CASSSLGLAGAGGNEQFF. CDR3 nucleotide sequence: TGTGCCAGCAGCTCACTGGGGTTAGCGGGAGCAGGGGGCAATGAGCAGTTCTTC. The full variable domain, in which reference TRBV7-3 and TRBJ2-1 provide the parts outside the CDR3, is GAGVSQTPSNKVTEKGKYVELRCDPISGHTALYWYRQSLGQGPEFLIYFQGTGAADDSGLPNDRFFAVRPEGSVSTLKIQRTERGDSAVYLCASSSLGLAGAGGNEQFFGPGTRLTVL.

This chain links TRBV5-1 with TRBJ2-2; D gene uncertain. The V end lost 0 bases, the J end lost 5 bases, and 11 bases lay between the germline ends. The CDR3 has 15 amino acids. In germline, CDR1 is SGHRS, CDR2 YFSETQ. The CDR3: CASSLDPRSTGELFF. CDR3 nucleotides: TGCGCCAGCAGCTTGGACCCGAGGAGTACCGGGGAGCTGTTTTTT.